The 27 T cell receptor beta chains presented below share a single source sample, sequenced in a study of OX40 agonist ivuxolimab in advanced cancers. TCRdb keeps only in-frame clones here, not all; method: immunoSEQ multiplex PCR. The sample has some 46,000 clones; approximately 86% are singletons. The sample was CD4+ or CD8+ T cells sorted from blood, taken in a trial of the OX40 agonist ivuxolimab. These receptors came from an adult with an advanced solid tumor such as melanoma, head and neck, liver or kidney cancer.

Remarks on this clone: The junction departs from the called germline gene at one end, perhaps through a read error. The chain combines TRBV2 with TRBJ2-5; TRBD1 is a possible D gene (5 bases). The CDR3 totals 13 residues. Germline V gives CDR1 SNHLY, CDR2 FYNNEI. This CDR3 is CASSEGEQETQYF. The DNA of the CDR3 is TGTGCCAGCAGCGAAGGGGAACAAGAGACCCAGTACTTC.

This clone was seen just once. The CDR3 spells CASSWGRGLSDEQYF. The CDR3 DNA sequence: TGCGCCAGCAGCTGGGGACGGGGTCTTTCGGACGAGCAGTACTTC. The chain links TRBV5-1 to TRBJ2-7, with D perhaps being TRBD1 or TRBD2 (5 bases each). Germline V lookup: CDR1 SGHRS, CDR2 YFSETQ. The CDR3 spans 15 residues. The ends were cut back, 3 bases at V and 5 bases at J, with 18 bases in the middle.

The V call is TRBV2, the J call TRBJ1-1; a possible D gene is TRBD1 (5 bases). The germline V and J ends were trimmed by 6 bases and 7 bases, with 9 bases remaining between them. CDR1 and CDR2 (germline): SNHLY, FYNNEI. This CDR3 has 11 residues. This CDR3 is CASSVDSEAFF. CDR3 bases: TGTGCCAGCAGCGTAGACAGTGAAGCTTTCTTT.

The chain is built from TRBV11-2 and TRBJ2-7; D tentatively fits TRBD1 or TRBD2 (5 bases each). V gave up 1 base and J gave up 3 bases, with 19 bases separating them. The germline V gene encodes CDR1 SGHAT and CDR2 FQNNGV. The CDR3 extends over 17 amino acids. Here the CDR3 DNA reads TGTGCCAGCAGCTTAGGGAGAGGGACCCGGGGAAGCTACGAGCAGTACTTC. Translation gives CASSLGRGTRGSYEQYF.

The chain recombines TRBV6-1 with TRBJ1-2; weak D call: TRBD1 (5 bases). The V and J ends lost 2 bases and 4 bases respectively, with 8 bases between them. The CDR3 has 13 amino acids. The germline gives CDR1 MNHNS, CDR2 SASEGT. CDR3 residues: CASSEQGAYGYTF. The CDR3 nucleotides are TGTGCCAGCAGTGAACAGGGAGCCTATGGCTACACCTTC.

The chain links TRBV2 to TRBJ1-6, with TRBD1 as a possible D gene (5 bases). The germline CDR1 and CDR2 sequences are SNHLY and FYNNEI. Trimming shortened V by 8 bases and J by 6 bases, and 11 bases separated the two germline ends. The CDR3 is 13 amino acids. The CDR3 sequence: CASHGDGNSPLHF. Written as DNA, the CDR3 is TGTGCCAGCCACGGGGACGGTAATTCACCCCTCCACTTT. Filled out from reference TRBV2 and TRBJ1-6, the complete variable domain reads EPEVTQTPSHQVTQMGQEVILRCVPISNHLYFYWYRQILGQKVEFLVSFYNNEISEKSEIFDDQFSVERPDGSNFTLKIRSTKLEDSAMYFCASHGDGNSPLHFGNGTRLTVT.

CDR3 amino acids: CSVTTGVEQYF. The DNA of the CDR3 is TGCAGTGTAACTACAGGGGTCGAGCAGTACTTC. The gene calls are TRBV20-1 and TRBJ2-7, with 7 positions matching TRBD1. Germline V gene lookup returns CDR1 DFQATT and CDR2 SNEGSKA (reference sequence). The CDR3 is 11 amino acids. V shed 7 bases, J shed 6 bases, and the junction held 6 bases outside the gene matches.

The gene calls are TRBV9 and TRBJ2-7; TRBD2 matches at 7 bases. This CDR3 contains 15 residues. V shed 4 bases, J shed 3 bases, and the junction held 10 bases outside the gene matches. CDR1 and CDR2 (germline): SGDLS, YYNGEE. In nucleotides, the CDR3 is TGTGCCAGCAGCCCCAATTGGGGGGGGTACTACGAGCAGTACTTC. This gives the protein CASSPNWGGYYEQYF.

This chain links TRBV6-5 with TRBJ2-3; D is possibly TRBD2 (7 bases). Germline V gives CDR1 MNHEY, CDR2 SVGAGI. The length of the CDR3 is 16 residues. Between the trimmed V and J ends, which lost 0 bases and 5 bases, there was a span of 15 bases. The CDR3 sequence: CASSYSAGADRDTQYF. The CDR3 bases are TGTGCCAGCAGTTACTCGGCGGGGGCGGATAGAGATACGCAGTATTTT.

The V call is TRBV10-3, the J call TRBJ1-1; weak D call: TRBD1 (5 bases). This CDR3 spans 14 amino acids. The V end lost 11 bases, the J end lost 3 bases, and 19 bases lay between the germline ends. Germline V gene data show CDR1 as ENHRY and CDR2 as SYGVKD. The CDR3 loop reads CAVHPGGLDTEAFF. As DNA, the CDR3 is TGTGCCGTACATCCCGGGGGGTTGGACACTGAAGCTTTCTTT.

The V and J genes are TRBV5-1 and TRBJ2-5; 7 positions agree with TRBD2. Germline CDR1 SGHRS, CDR2 YFSETQ. J was trimmed by 5 bases and V by 4 bases; bases with no gene match: 8. The CDR3 is made up of 14 amino acids. The CDR3 region has the DNA TGCGCCAGCAGCGCGTCGACCGGGGGGGAGACCCAGTACTTC. Its protein product is CASSASTGGETQYF.

J is TRBJ1-3 and V is TRBV19; 7 bases are shared with TRBD1. CDR1 and CDR2 from the germline V gene are LNHDA and SQIVND (reference sequence). The V gene end was trimmed by 7 bases and the J gene end by 7 bases; junction bases not matched to a gene: 7. This CDR3 is 13 amino acids long. The CDR3 reads CASIAGGTNTIYF. For the CDR3, the DNA is TGTGCCAGTATAGCAGGGGGTACGAACACCATATATTTT.

The chain carries TRBV4-1 and TRBJ2-7; D ambiguous. The CDR3 has 11 amino acids. The V gene lost 6 bases and the J gene lost 6 bases, with 9 bases spanning the gap. Germline V gene lookup returns CDR1 MGHRA and CDR2 YSYEKL. The CDR3 loop reads CASRYGSEQYF. The CDR3 region has the DNA TGCGCCAGCAGATATGGATCCGAGCAGTACTTC.

This chain connects TRBV7-9 to TRBJ2-1; D may be TRBD1 or TRBD2 (5 bases each). The length of the CDR3 is 15 residues. Germline CDR1 and CDR2: SEHNR and FQNEAQ (reference sequence). Trimming took 2 bases from V and 4 from J, leaving 12 bases between them. The CDR3 sequence: CASSLLAGGYNEQFF. CDR3 DNA sequence: TGTGCCAGCAGCTTATTGGCTGGGGGATACAATGAGCAGTTCTTC.

The rearrangement links TRBV19 to TRBJ2-2, with a possible D match to TRBD2 (6 bases). Trimming left V 4 bases short and J 7 bases short, with 10 bases between. The CDR3 totals 13 residues. CDR1 and CDR2 (germline): LNHDA, SQIVND (reference sequence). CDR3: CASSTLAFGELFF. The CDR3, as DNA: TGTGCCAGTAGTACCCTAGCGTTCGGGGAGCTGTTTTTT.

This chain connects TRBV13 to TRBJ1-1, with a possible D match to TRBD1 (6 bases). The V end was cut by 6 bases, the J end by 1 base, with 9 bases between. Germline CDR1 reads PRHDT; CDR2 reads FYEKMQ (reference sequence). The CDR3 has 13 residues. The CDR3 reads CASRAQGNTEAFF. The CDR3 coding sequence is TGTGCCAGCAGGGCACAGGGGAACACTGAAGCTTTCTTT.

The V call is TRBV18, the J call TRBJ2-5; 9 nucleotides match TRBD1. Unmatched junction bases numbered 6, after V lost 0 bases and J lost 4 bases. Per germline, CDR1 KGHSH and CDR2 LQKENI. There are 16 residues in the CDR3. The CDR3 sequence is CASSPPTGGRRETQYF. CDR3 nucleotide sequence: TGTGCCAGCTCACCACCGACAGGGGGACGAAGAGAGACCCAGTACTTC.

The CDR3 DNA is TGTGCCAGCAGTGAAGACAGCCTGAACACTGAAGCTTTCTTT. It translates to CASSEDSLNTEAFF. The chain combines TRBV2 with TRBJ1-1; D remains ambiguous. CDR3 size: 14 residues. CDR1 is SNHLY and CDR2 is FYNNEI in the germline V gene. V lost 1 base and J lost 0, with 6 bases in between.

This sequence joins TRBV11-1 and TRBJ2-5; 9 nucleotides align to TRBD1. Germline trimming cut 3 bases from V and 1 base from J; bases unmatched to any gene: 0. This CDR3 has 14 amino acids. Germline V gene data show CDR1 as SGHAT and CDR2 as FQDESV (reference sequence). Here the CDR3 reads CASSLGQGQETQYF. Here the CDR3 DNA reads TGTGCCAGCAGCTTGGGACAGGGCCAAGAGACCCAGTACTTC.

The chain has TRBV28 and TRBJ1-2, with D unresolved. The V end lost 3 bases, the J end lost 7 bases, and 9 bases lay between the germline ends. CDR3 length equals 12 residues. The germline CDR1 and CDR2 sequences are MDHEN and SYDVKM. The DNA of the CDR3 is TGTGCCAGCAGTTTTGAGGTTGGTGGCTACACCTTC. This gives the protein CASSFEVGGYTF.

V and J are TRBV5-4 and TRBJ2-3; D remains ambiguous. V gave up 5 bases and J gave up 0 bases, with 1 base separating them. Germline CDR1 reads SGHNT; CDR2 reads YYREEE (reference sequence). This CDR3 region has 11 residues. The CDR3 nucleotides read TGTGCCAGCAGTAGCACAGATACGCAGTATTTT. It yields the protein CASSSTDTQYF.

The CDR3 spells CASSLARGRRNEQYF. CDR3 DNA sequence: TGTGCCAGCAGCTTAGCCCGCGGGCGCAGGAACGAGCAGTACTTC. The chain joins TRBV7-2 to TRBJ2-7; weak D call: TRBD2 (5 bases). V lost 0 bases, J lost 5 bases, and 14 bases lay in between. This CDR3 contains 15 residues. Per germline, CDR1 SGHTA and CDR2 FQGNSA.

The genes are TRBV6-6 and TRBJ2-1; no clear D. The germline V gene has CDR1 MNHNY and CDR2 SVGAGI (reference sequence). The CDR3 loop spans 13 amino acids. Trimming removed 6 bases from V and 0 bases from J, with 6 bases in between. Here the CDR3 DNA reads TGTGCCAGCAGCGATGCCTCCTACAATGAGCAGTTCTTC. Its protein product is CASSDASYNEQFF.

This chain links TRBV4-2 with TRBJ2-1; 12 positions match TRBD2. The germline V gene encodes CDR1 LGHNA and CDR2 YNFKEQ. This CDR3 contains 17 residues. Trimming at V came to 3 bases and at J to 4 bases, leaving 7 bases not matched to a gene. CDR3 bases: TGTGCCAGCAGCCACACACTAGCGGGAGGAAGGTACAATGAGCAGTTCTTC. Its translation: CASSHTLAGGRYNEQFF.

The chain uses TRBV6-5 and TRBJ2-1; 8 nucleotides agree with TRBD2. Germline lookup yields CDR1 MNHEY and CDR2 SVGAGI. There are 15 residues in the CDR3. V trimming: 5 bases; J trimming: 1 base; junction bases outside the gene matches: 4. CDR3 sequence: CASSLLAGSYNEQFF. As DNA, the CDR3 is TGTGCCAGCAGTCTTCTAGCGGGTTCCTACAATGAGCAGTTCTTC.

The chain joins TRBV7-9 to TRBJ2-7; TRBD2 might be the D (6 bases). The germline V and J ends were trimmed by 2 bases and 4 bases, with 9 bases remaining between them. Germline-derived CDR1 and CDR2 are SEHNR and FQNEAQ (reference sequence). There are 13 residues in the CDR3. The CDR3 region has the DNA TGTGCCAGCAGCTTACCCGGAGGGTACGAGCAGTACTTC. Its translation is CASSLPGGYEQYF. Full variable domain (rest looked up from reference TRBV7-9 and TRBJ2-7): DTGVSQNPRHKITKRGQNVTFRCDPISEHNRLYWYRQTLGQGPEFLTYFQNEAQLEKSRLLSDRFSAERPKGSFSTLEIQRTEQGDSAMYLCASSLPGGYEQYFGPGTRLTVT.

The chain is built from TRBV27 and TRBJ1-2; 7 positions match TRBD1. V lost 8 bases to trimming and J lost 3 bases; unmatched junction nucleotides: 9. This CDR3 is 14 amino acids long. Germline assignment: CDR1 MNHEY and CDR2 SMNVEV (reference sequence). DNA for the CDR3: TGTGCCAGCCAACCGAGGGGGCAGGACTATGGCTACACCTTC. This translates into CASQPRGQDYGYTF.